This T cell receptor beta chain was identified in a study of T-cell memory formation after mild COVID-19. Across the whole study: Each donor largely had its own TCR clusters. Findings and caveats of the study: The pre-infection memory compartment contained some responding clones, suggesting cross-reactive memory joined.

The V end was cut by 0 bases, the J end by 2 bases, with 7 bases between. The CDR3 contains 15 residues. As regards this clonotype: Antigen specificity is unknown.

With constant-segment primers, 5'RACE yielded cDNA libraries of TCR alpha and TCR beta that carried sample barcodes and UMIs. TCRdb passed the 5' RACE reads through MiXCR, listing each CDR3 protein once. Of more than 150,000 distinct CDR3 sequences listed, less than 20% are singletons. This sequence originates from a man between 18 and 29 years old who had mild COVID-19 (a few samples of this study predate the infection). Cell type and time point are not known. The specimen was PBMCs or a T cell subset sorted from them (not recorded which). The chain couples TRBV12-3 or TRBV12-4 to TRBJ1-4; D call uncertain. The CDR3 region is CASSLAGNTNEKLFF. CDR3 nucleotides: TGTGCCAGCAGTTTAGCGGGGAATACTAATGAAAAACTGTTTTTT.